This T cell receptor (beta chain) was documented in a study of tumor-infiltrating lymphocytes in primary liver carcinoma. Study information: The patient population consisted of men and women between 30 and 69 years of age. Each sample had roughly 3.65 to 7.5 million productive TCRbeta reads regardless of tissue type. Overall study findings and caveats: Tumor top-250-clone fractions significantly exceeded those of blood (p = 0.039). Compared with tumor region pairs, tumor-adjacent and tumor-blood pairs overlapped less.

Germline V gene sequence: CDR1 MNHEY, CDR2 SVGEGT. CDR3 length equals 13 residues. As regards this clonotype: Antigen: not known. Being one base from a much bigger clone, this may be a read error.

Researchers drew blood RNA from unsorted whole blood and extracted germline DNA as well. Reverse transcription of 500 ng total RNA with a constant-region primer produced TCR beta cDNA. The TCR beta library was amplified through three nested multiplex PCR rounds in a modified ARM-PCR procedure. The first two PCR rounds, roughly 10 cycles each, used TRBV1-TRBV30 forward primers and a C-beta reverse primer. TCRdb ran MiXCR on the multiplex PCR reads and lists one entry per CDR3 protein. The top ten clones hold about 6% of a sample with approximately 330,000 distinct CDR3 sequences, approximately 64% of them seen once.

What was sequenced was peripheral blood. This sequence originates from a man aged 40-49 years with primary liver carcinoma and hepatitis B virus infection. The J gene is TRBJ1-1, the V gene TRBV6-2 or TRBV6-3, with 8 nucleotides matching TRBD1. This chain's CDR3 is CVSSYTVDRGVIF. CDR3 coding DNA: TGTGTCAGCAGTTACACAGTTGACAGGGGAGTTATCTTT.